The 30 T cell receptor beta chains reported below all come from one sample, sequenced in a study of CD8 T cells in Susac syndrome. It was with random hexamers that roughly 0.5 to 1 ug RNA was reverse transcribed. Each CDR3 protein gets one entry after TCRdb re-called the immunoSEQ multiplex PCR reads with MiXCR. This sample yields roughly 200,000 distinct CDR3 sequences, of which 95% are seen a single time; around 0.16% belongs to the top ten. Input material: CD8+ T cells from PBMCs. The receptors come from a human donor with multiple sclerosis.

This clonotype was observed a few times. The DNA for the CDR3 is TGTGCCAGCAGCCTCCAGGGGAGCTCCTACGAGCAGTACTTC. Protein product: CASSLQGSSYEQYF. This chain joins TRBV13 and TRBJ2-7; D possibly corresponds to TRBD1 (6 bases). V lost 5 bases, J lost 0 bases, and 11 bases lay in between. From germline, CDR1 is PRHDT and CDR2 FYEKMQ (reference sequence). This CDR3 has 14 residues.

This sequence joins TRBV12-3 or TRBV12-4 and TRBJ2-5, with D possibly called TRBD1 or TRBD2 (5 bases each). This CDR3 comprises 13 residues. The ends were cut back, 6 bases at V and 8 bases at J, with 16 bases in the middle. The chain's CDR3 is CASRGPGHATQYF. DNA for the CDR3: TGTGCCAGCAGGGGACCGGGGCATGCCACCCAGTACTTC.

The chain has TRBV20-1 and TRBJ2-7; 10 bases match TRBD2. This CDR3 has 12 residues. In germline, CDR1 is DFQATT, CDR2 SNEGSKA (reference sequence). The DNA of the CDR3 is TGCAGCCTCAAGCTAGCGGGAGCCGAGCAGTACTTC. Amino acid sequence: CSLKLAGAEQYF.

This chain links TRBV5-6 with TRBJ1-2; 7 bases align to TRBD1. After removal of 6 bases from V and 5 bases from J, the junction contained 13 bases not matched to a gene. Germline lookup yields CDR1 SGHDT and CDR2 YYEEEE. This CDR3 spans 15 amino acids. The CDR3 region is CASTPTRTGYYGYTF. The DNA for the CDR3 is TGTGCCAGCACCCCGACTCGGACAGGTTATTATGGCTACACCTTC. Full variable domain (outside the CDR3, taken from reference TRBV5-6 and TRBJ1-2): DAGVTQSPTHLIKTRGQQVTLRCSPKSGHDTVSWYQQALGQGPQFIFQYYEEEERQRGNFPDRFSGHQFPNYSSELNVNALLLGDSALYLCASTPTRTGYYGYTFGSGTRLTVV.

V and J are TRBV7-9 and TRBJ2-1, with 7 bases matching TRBD1. V lost 5 bases to trimming and J lost 2 bases; unmatched junction nucleotides: 12. From germline, CDR1 is SEHNR and CDR2 FQNEAQ (reference sequence). The CDR3 has 17 residues. The CDR3 DNA reads TGTGCCAGCAGCCCATCACTAAGGGGGCAGACCTACAATGAGCAGTTCTTC. Its protein is CASSPSLRGQTYNEQFF.

The chain uses TRBV27 and TRBJ1-2; D gene unclear. Germline CDR1 reads MNHEY; CDR2 reads SMNVEV (reference sequence). The CDR3 sequence is 13 residues long. The V and J ends lost 0 bases and 4 bases respectively, with 6 bases between them. The CDR3 sequence: CASSLSSSYGYTF. The CDR3 DNA reads TGTGCCAGCAGTTTATCCAGTAGCTATGGCTACACCTTC.

CDR3 protein: CASSALEGQPQHF. For the CDR3, the DNA is TGTGCCAGCAGCGCTCTGGAGGGGCAGCCCCAGCATTTT. This chain connects TRBV12-3 or TRBV12-4 to TRBJ1-5; D perhaps matches TRBD1 (5 bases). The CDR3 loop spans 13 amino acids. V lost 6 bases and J lost 7, with 13 bases in between.

This clonotype appeared once. The rearrangement joins TRBV29-1 to TRBJ2-7, with D possibly called TRBD1 or TRBD2 (5 bases each). Trimming left V 4 bases short and J 0 bases short, with 13 bases between. The CDR3 covers 14 residues. Germline V gene data show CDR1 as SQVTM and CDR2 as ANQGSEA. As DNA, the CDR3 is TGCAGCGTTGTCCGGGACGGAGCCTCCTACGAGCAGTACTTC. It yields the protein CSVVRDGASYEQYF.

The CDR3 sequence: CSVEIWGTEAFF. For the CDR3, the DNA is TGCAGCGTTGAGATTTGGGGCACTGAAGCTTTCTTT. The V and J genes are TRBV29-1 and TRBJ1-1; no definite D call. The CDR3 is 12 residues long. Germline assignment: CDR1 SQVTM and CDR2 ANQGSEA. V was trimmed by 3 bases and J by 4 bases, leaving 9 bases between them.

This clonotype is a singleton in its sample. V usage is TRBV20-1 and J usage is TRBJ2-2; 13 nucleotides match TRBD2. There are 16 residues in the CDR3. The V and J ends lost 3 bases and 4 bases, in that order; junction bases with no gene match: 5. Germline CDR1 DFQATT, CDR2 SNEGSKA (reference sequence). CDR3 nucleotide sequence: TGCAGTGCTAGGCCACTAGCGGGGGGGGTCACCGGGGAGCTGTTTTTT. This sequence encodes CSARPLAGGVTGELFF.

This chain links TRBV20-1 with TRBJ2-7; D perhaps matches TRBD2 (6 bases). CDR3 length equals 12 residues. Germline V CDR1 and CDR2: DFQATT, SNEGSKA (reference sequence). V lost 7 bases to trimming and J lost 5 bases, with 15 bases between them. The CDR3 region is CSVASGFDEQYF. CDR3 nucleotide sequence: TGCAGTGTGGCCAGCGGGTTCGACGAGCAGTACTTC.

V is TRBV29-1 and J is TRBJ1-1; 12 bases map to TRBD1. Trimming at V came to 3 bases and at J to 7 bases, leaving 9 bases not matched to a gene. The CDR3 consists of 15 residues. Germline CDR1 SQVTM, CDR2 ANQGSEA. CDR3 nucleotide sequence: TGCAGCGTTGAGGGTTGGGGACAGGGGGCTAGTGAAGCTTTCTTT. This gives the protein CSVEGWGQGASEAFF.

The chain links TRBV29-1 to TRBJ1-2, with unresolved D. Trimming stripped 4 bases from V and 2 bases from J, with 11 bases between. CDR3 length: 13 amino acids. Germline assignment: CDR1 SQVTM and CDR2 ANQGSEA. The CDR3 bases are TGCAGCGTTGTAGTTTCTGAAAACTATGGCTACACCTTC. Amino acid sequence: CSVVVSENYGYTF.

The chain couples TRBV27 to TRBJ2-5; 9 positions match TRBD1. The CDR3 has 15 residues. CDR1 and CDR2 from the germline V gene are MNHEY and SMNVEV (reference sequence). Trimming cost V 5 bases and J 5 bases; bases outside gene matches: 9. In DNA form, the CDR3 reads TGTGCCAGCAGTACCGGGGACAGGGAGGGGGAGACCCAGTACTTC. Protein: CASSTGDREGETQYF.

The chain uses TRBV7-9 and TRBJ2-7; 8 nucleotides line up with TRBD1. Per the germline V gene, CDR1 is SEHNR and CDR2 is FQNEAQ (reference sequence). The CDR3 length is 16 residues. J lost 5 bases, V lost 5 bases, and 14 bases had no gene match. The CDR3, as DNA: TGTGCCAGCAGCCAAAATCCCCAGGGGGCTTACCACGAGCAGTACTTC. It encodes CASSQNPQGAYHEQYF.

The sample holds one count of this clonotype. The genes are TRBV4-1 and TRBJ1-2, with D hard to call. With 0 bases removed from V and 6 bases from J, the gap between germline ends came to 11 bases. This CDR3 is 14 amino acids long. The germline CDR1 and CDR2 sequences are MGHRA and YSYEKL. The CDR3 nucleotides read TGCGCCAGCAGCCAAGATTACCCTGGACATGGCTACACCTTC. It yields the protein CASSQDYPGHGYTF.

The chain has TRBV20-1 and TRBJ2-3; D call uncertain. The ends were cut back, 0 bases at V and 2 bases at J, with 15 bases in the middle. Germline assignment: CDR1 DFQATT and CDR2 SNEGSKA (reference sequence). This CDR3 spans 16 amino acids. The CDR3 loop reads CSARDFSSSYTDTQYF. DNA for the CDR3: TGCAGTGCTAGAGATTTCTCTTCTTCTTACACAGATACGCAGTATTTT.

This clonotype was picked up a small number of times. The CDR3 DNA is TGTGCCAGCAGTTATTCCGGGGCCAACGTCCTGACTTTC. Translated, it gives CASSYSGANVLTF. The chain recombines TRBV6-5 with TRBJ2-6; no clear D gene. Trimming removed 3 bases from V and 4 bases from J, with 4 bases in between. Germline V gene data show CDR1 as MNHEY and CDR2 as SVGAGI. This CDR3 is built from 13 residues.

In nucleotides, the CDR3 is TGTGCCAGCAGCCTTACTCGGACAGGGCACGAGCAGTACTTC. The encoded protein is CASSLTRTGHEQYF. The V and J genes are TRBV7-9 and TRBJ2-7; 8 bases are shared with TRBD1. Germline-derived CDR1 and CDR2 are SEHNR and FQNEAQ (reference sequence). This CDR3 comprises 14 residues. V gave up 5 bases and J gave up 5 bases; unmatched junction bases: 8.

The V gene is TRBV9, the J gene TRBJ2-2; possible D gene TRBD1, 6 bases. Deletions cut 2 bases from V and 14 bases from J, with 22 bases between. This CDR3 is built from 15 residues. CDR1 and CDR2 from the germline V gene are SGDLS and YYNGEE. Written as DNA, the CDR3 is TGTGCCAGCAGCGTCAGCACGGGACAAGGGACCGACCTGTTTTTT. Its translation is CASSVSTGQGTDLFF.

The chain links TRBV23-1 to TRBJ1-2; weak D call: TRBD1 (5 bases). TRBV23-1 is an ORF for which the function is uncertain. V lost 2 bases, J lost 0 bases, and 13 bases lay in between. The CDR3 spans 16 residues. The CDR3 protein is CASSQPRQRSNYGYTF. In DNA form, the CDR3 reads TGCGCCAGCAGTCAACCACGACAGAGATCTAACTATGGCTACACCTTC.

The chain carries TRBV6-5 and TRBJ2-3; D uncertain. CDR1 and CDR2 from the germline V gene are MNHEY and SVGAGI. The V gene lost 2 bases and the J gene lost 2 bases, with 11 bases spanning the gap. The CDR3 runs 15 residues. The CDR3 loop is CASSYTRQHTDTQYF. CDR3 DNA: TGTGCCAGCAGTTACACCCGGCAACACACAGATACGCAGTATTTT.

The chain uses TRBV29-1 and TRBJ2-2; weak D call: TRBD2 (5 bases). CDR1 and CDR2 from the germline V gene are SQVTM and ANQGSEA. The CDR3 is made up of 12 amino acids. Trimming removed 7 bases from V and 7 bases from J, with 13 bases in between. CDR3 loop: CSAEADYGELFF. CDR3 sequence (DNA): TGCAGCGCAGAGGCTGACTACGGGGAGCTGTTTTTT.

The V and J genes are TRBV7-9 and TRBJ1-2, with D possibly TRBD1 on 5 matching bases. Per the germline V gene, CDR1 is SEHNR and CDR2 is FQNEAQ (reference sequence). There are 17 residues in the CDR3. V lost 5 bases to trimming and J lost 4 bases, with 23 bases between them. CDR3 DNA: TGTGCCAGCAGCACTTCGGCCCCAGGGTTCCCTCCCTATGGCTACACCTTC. It codes for CASSTSAPGFPPYGYTF. Full variable domain (outside the CDR3, taken from reference TRBV7-9 and TRBJ1-2): DTGVSQNPRHKITKRGQNVTFRCDPISEHNRLYWYRQTLGQGPEFLTYFQNEAQLEKSRLLSDRFSAERPKGSFSTLEIQRTEQGDSAMYLCASSTSAPGFPPYGYTFGSGTRLTVV.

V is TRBV29-1 and J is TRBJ2-6, with D uncertain. Germline V gives CDR1 SQVTM, CDR2 ANQGSEA. V was shortened by 1 base and J by 1 base, with 2 bases between the two germline ends. This CDR3 is 13 amino acids long. CDR3 loop: CSVEGSGANVLTF. DNA of the CDR3: TGCAGCGTTGAAGGGTCTGGGGCCAACGTCCTGACTTTC.

The chain employs TRBV7-9 and TRBJ2-7, with D perhaps assigned TRBD1 or TRBD2 (5 bases each). V dropped 6 bases and J dropped 3 bases, with 12 bases sitting between them. The CDR3 sequence is 13 residues long. The germline gives CDR1 SEHNR, CDR2 FQNEAQ (reference sequence). The CDR3 sequence: CASRGPQSYEQYF. The CDR3 bases are TGTGCCAGCAGGGGACCCCAGAGCTACGAGCAGTACTTC.

The rearrangement links TRBV15 to TRBJ2-7; D call uncertain. From germline, CDR1 is LNHNV and CDR2 YYDKDF (reference sequence). V lost 1 base to trimming and J lost 1 base, with 2 bases between them. CDR3 length: 12 residues. The CDR3 reads CATSRGSYEQYF. The CDR3 DNA reads TGTGCCACCAGCAGAGGTTCCTACGAGCAGTACTTC.

The chain has TRBV30 and TRBJ2-1; possible D gene TRBD2, 6 bases. V was cut by 0 bases and J by 8 bases, with 8 bases left in between. The CDR3 runs 12 residues. Germline values: CDR1 GTSNPN, CDR2 SVGIG (reference sequence). The CDR3 region has the DNA TGTGCCTGGAGTGTACGGGAGCATGAGCAGTTCTTC. Protein sequence: CAWSVREHEQFF.

The rearrangement links TRBV2 to TRBJ2-1, with D perhaps matching TRBD1 (5 bases). Trimming pared 9 bases from V and 6 bases from J, leaving 9 bases between. Germline V gene sequence: CDR1 SNHLY, CDR2 FYNNEI. This CDR3 has 11 amino acids. This chain's CDR3 is CASPDSNEQFF. The CDR3 nucleotides are TGTGCCAGTCCTGACAGCAATGAGCAGTTCTTC.

This clonotype has a handful of counts. The chain is built from TRBV19 and TRBJ2-7; D unclear. Germline CDR1 LNHDA, CDR2 SQIVND (reference sequence). V was cut by 8 bases and J by 3 bases, with 8 bases left in between. The CDR3 has 11 residues. The CDR3 sequence: CASSDNYEQYF. CDR3 bases: TGTGCCAGTTCAGATAACTACGAGCAGTACTTC. The variable domain in full, completed from reference TRBV19 and TRBJ2-7, reads DGGITQSPKYLFRKEGQNVTLSCEQNLNHDAMYWYRQDPGQGLRLIYYSQIVNDFQKGDIAEGYSVSREKKESFPLTVTSAQKNPTAFYLCASSDNYEQYFGPGTRLTVT.